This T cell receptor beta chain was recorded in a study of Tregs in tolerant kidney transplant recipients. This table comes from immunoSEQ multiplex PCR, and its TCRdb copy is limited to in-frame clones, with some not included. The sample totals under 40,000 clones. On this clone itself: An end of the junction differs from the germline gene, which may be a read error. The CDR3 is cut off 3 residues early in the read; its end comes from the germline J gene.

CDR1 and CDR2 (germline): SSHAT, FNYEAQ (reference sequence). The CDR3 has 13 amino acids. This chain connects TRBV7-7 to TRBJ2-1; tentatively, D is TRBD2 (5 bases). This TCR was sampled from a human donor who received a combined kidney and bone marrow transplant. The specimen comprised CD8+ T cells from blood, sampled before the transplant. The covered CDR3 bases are TGTGCTAGCAGCTTAGCGATCGGGGATGAG. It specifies CASSLAIGDE. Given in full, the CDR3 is CASSLAIGDEQFF.